The clone carrying this TCR beta chain has a count of ten or more. Its antigen is undetermined. These data originate in a study of regulatory T cells in long-lasting Graves disease. Overall study: Those Graves' patients who were newly diagnosed had been on antithyroid drugs under 3 months. Study-wide results and limits: When disease was persistent, TRBV28, TRBJ1-2 and TRBJ2-5 were the favored segments. Public clonotype sharing was higher in persistent than newly diagnosed patients.

Library construction for TCR beta used iRepertoire HTBI primers and Arm-PCR of CDR3 regions. TCRdb passed the multiplex PCR reads through MiXCR, listing each CDR3 protein once. The sample lists around 250,000 distinct CDR3 sequences, around 20% occurring once. The CDR3 is made up of 13 amino acids. V shed 3 bases and J shed 2 bases, with 6 bases lying between them. Germline V lookup: CDR1 SGHTA, CDR2 FQGNSA. The time point: newly diagnosed GD, antithyroid drugs for less than 3 months. PBMC RNA was the source of the TCR library. Diagnosing Graves' disease relied on the American Thyroid Association guidelines.

This clonotype was obtained from a female donor with Graves disease. The starting material was peripheral blood mononuclear cells (PBMCs), obtained at new diagnosis, from a patient treated with antithyroid drugs. The chain employs TRBV7-2 and TRBJ2-3, with D maybe TRBD1 (5 bases). The chain's CDR3 is CASSLTDTDTQYF. The DNA of the CDR3 is TGTGCCAGCAGCTTGACAGACACAGATACGCAGTATTTT.